Below, one TCR beta chain is given with its context. The sample has other DNA sequences that encode this CDR3 too. This sample is part of a study of blood T cell repertoires in COVID-19. Study overall: There were acute and convalescent COVID-19 samples, and they came from the United States, Italy and Spain. Nucleic acid was either cDNA or gDNA, and it came from T cells, B-cell-depleted T cells, or PBMCs.

Source study methods: Counts of nucleated cells, estimated from reference gene primer amplification, were obtained. Clones were sequenced by immunoSEQ multiplex PCR, and TCRdb holds only the in-frame ones, with some missing. From that table come the V and J calls and clone size; the DNA was used to work out D and trimming. This sample has about 240,000 clones, with approximately 85% found just once. This sequence was found in a woman aged 60-75 years with active or convalescent COVID-19. Sequenced material: peripheral blood.

CDR3 protein: CSASRGYGYTF. The CDR3 DNA reads as TGCAGTGCTAGCCGAGGCTATGGCTACACCTTC. The genes are TRBV20-1 and TRBJ1-2; D is ambiguous. Trimming shortened V by 3 bases and J by 4 bases, and 6 bases separated the two germline ends. There are 11 residues in the CDR3. Germline loops: CDR1 DFQATT, CDR2 SNEGSKA (reference sequence).